Included here is one TCR beta chain sequence, with context. Its antigen is not known. The data originate from a study of OX40 agonist ivuxolimab in advanced cancers. Study details: The eligibility criteria allowed prior anti-PD-1, anti-PD-L1 or anti-CTLA-4 therapy, and around 38% had some.

General study findings and limits: By week 6 at 0.1 to 3.0 mg/kg, blood CD4+ and CD8+ T cells had expanded clonally.

Method: immunoSEQ multiplex PCR; TCRdb's copy keeps in-frame clones and lacks some. Among tens of thousands of clones listed, approximately 78% were seen once. There are 13 residues in the CDR3. CDR1 is SGHVS, CDR2 FNYEAQ, per germline. V gave up 1 base and J gave up 4 bases, with 5 bases separating them. The chain is built from TRBV7-6 and TRBJ1-3; D gene uncertain. Material: CD4+ or CD8+ T cells sorted from blood, obtained in a trial of the OX40 agonist ivuxolimab. The TCR was taken from an adult with an advanced solid tumor such as melanoma, head and neck, liver or kidney cancer. The CDR3 loop reads CASSLGLGNTIYF. CDR3 DNA: TGTGCCAGCAGCTTAGGATTAGGAAACACCATATATTTT.